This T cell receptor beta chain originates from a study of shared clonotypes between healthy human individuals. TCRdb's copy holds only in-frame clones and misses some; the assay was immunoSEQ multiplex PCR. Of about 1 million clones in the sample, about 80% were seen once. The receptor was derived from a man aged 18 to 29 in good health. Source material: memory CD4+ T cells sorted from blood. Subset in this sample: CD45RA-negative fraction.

CDR3 amino acids: CASSQRGPPAVQYF. In nucleotides, the CDR3 is TGTGCCAGCAGCCAAAGGGGGCCGCCAGCGGTCCAGTACTTC. J is TRBJ2-5 and V is TRBV7-2; 7 nucleotides align to TRBD1. The CDR3 length is 14 residues. Trimming cost V 5 bases and J 10 bases; bases outside gene matches: 13. Germline V gene sequence: CDR1 SGHTA, CDR2 FQGNSA.